Given below is one T cell receptor (beta chain) in context. Its antigen is still unknown. Base qualities are not at hand, and no much larger clone is one base apart. The library was produced with the immunoSEQ multiplex PCR assay. TCRdb limited this immuneACCESS table to in-frame rearrangements with V and J called. A share of clones is missing; checked studies link under half to unresolved V genes, and the rest is unexplained. The sample table contains 65,000 to 85,000 clones; only one count was recorded for around 90% of them. Around 0.27% of the sample belongs to the ten largest clones. The data originate from a study of technical replicates of blood from a few donors (dated by TCRdb to the late 2010s). V is pared back by 3 bases and J by 2 bases, with 7 bases lying between the germline termini. In the germline V gene, CDR1 corresponds to ENHRY and CDR2 to SYGVKD. The cysteine opens and the phenylalanine closes a CDR3 of 13 amino acids. The kept DNA is CDR3 alone, 39 bases in frame from the first base.

The sample was T cells isolated from PBMCs. The sequence is built from TRBV10-3 and TRBJ2-5; there is no confident call for the D gene. The clonotype was recovered from a human donor in good health. The nucleotide sequence reads as follows: TGTGCCATCAGTGACCCAGGACAAGAGACCCAGTACTTC. Translation gives CAISDPGQETQYF.